This T cell receptor (beta chain) came from a study of radiotherapy plus CTLA-4 blockade in lung cancer. The overall study: An objective response was seen in 18% of patients, and disease control in 30% to 35%. General study findings and limits: Some TCR clones had been derived from tumors. These clones expanded in peripheral blood after radiotherapy plus ipilimumab.

Sequencing was performed with immunoSEQ multiplex PCR; in TCRdb, only in-frame clones are kept and a portion is missing. The data contain under 95,000 clones, less than 85% of them seen just once; the ten biggest clones take up around 0.72%. Details on this clone: The target antigen is unknown.

This TCR was recovered from a human donor with non-small cell lung cancer who had stable disease on radiotherapy plus ipilimumab. The sample consisted of peripheral blood, taken from a patient treated with radiotherapy plus ipilimumab.

The chain's CDR3 is CASSFSGFFQETQYF. CDR3 nucleotide sequence: TGTGCCAGCAGTTTCTCAGGGTTCTTTCAAGAGACCCAGTACTTC. The J gene is TRBJ2-5, the V gene TRBV27; D perhaps matches TRBD1 (5 bases). The length of the CDR3 is 15 residues. The germline V gene has CDR1 MNHEY and CDR2 SMNVEV (reference sequence). The ends were cut back, 3 bases at V and 2 bases at J, with 13 bases in the middle.